A single sample gave rise to the 30 T cell receptor beta chains below, sequenced in a study of T cell changes during pregnancy in multiple sclerosis. Measured with immunoSEQ multiplex PCR; TCRdb has only the in-frame clones, and not every one. Of approximately 70,000 clones listed, approximately 95% are singletons. Sequences were derived from CD4+ T cells from peripheral blood mononuclear cells, sampled after pregnancy. The origin of the receptors is a female donor with multiple sclerosis, enrolled in a pregnancy study.

The CDR3 nucleotides read TGTGCCAGCAGCTTGGCTAGTCCCACCTACGAGCAGTACTTC. Its protein is CASSLASPTYEQYF. This chain connects TRBV5-6 to TRBJ2-7; D uncertain. The CDR3 is made up of 14 amino acids. Germline CDR1 SGHDT, CDR2 YYEEEE. The V end lost 0 bases, the J end lost 2 bases, and 9 bases lay between the germline ends.

This clone was seen just once. The chain links TRBV28 to TRBJ2-5, with 13 bases fitting TRBD2. Germline V lookup: CDR1 MDHEN, CDR2 SYDVKM. The J segment lost 4 bases and the V segment lost 5 bases, leaving 10 bases of the junction unmatched. The CDR3 length is 17 residues. This chain's CDR3 is CASSRPGLAGERETQYF. The CDR3 DNA reads as TGTGCCAGCAGTCGACCTGGACTAGCGGGAGAACGAGAGACCCAGTACTTC.

The CDR3, as DNA: TGTGCCAGCAGCACGGGAATAGGACAGTGGGGAAGTGGCTACACCTTC. Translating it yields CASSTGIGQWGSGYTF. The rearrangement joins TRBV5-6 to TRBJ1-2; D possibly corresponds to TRBD1 (6 bases). Germline V gene sequence: CDR1 SGHDT, CDR2 YYEEEE. V was pared by 4 bases and J by 7 bases, with 23 bases between. This CDR3 region has 16 residues.

The chain links TRBV30 to TRBJ2-7, with TRBD2 matching 10 bases. This CDR3 has 16 amino acids. V trimming: 2 bases; J trimming: 0 bases; junction bases outside the gene matches: 7. The V gene's germline CDR1 is GTSNPN and CDR2 SVGIG (reference sequence). CDR3 amino acids: CAWSRIAGGNSYEQYF. The DNA of the CDR3 is TGTGCCTGGAGTCGAATAGCGGGAGGCAACTCCTACGAGCAGTACTTC.

The J gene is TRBJ2-1, the V gene TRBV7-9, with 8 bases that match TRBD1. Looked up from germline, CDR1 is SEHNR and CDR2 is FQNEAQ (reference sequence). The CDR3 loop spans 15 amino acids. Trimming at V came to 4 bases and at J to 5 bases, leaving 7 bases not matched to a gene. CDR3: CASSSDRGFNNEQFF. The CDR3, as DNA: TGTGCCAGCAGCTCAGACAGGGGCTTCAACAATGAGCAGTTCTTC.

In nucleotides, the CDR3 is TGCAGCGCTCTTGGGTTGGCAGGGGACGGCACAGATACGCAGTATTTT. Translating gives CSALGLAGDGTDTQYF. V usage is TRBV29-1 and J usage is TRBJ2-3; D possibly corresponds to TRBD1 (6 bases). Germline V gives CDR1 SQVTM, CDR2 ANQGSEA. The CDR3 is 16 residues long. V was clipped by 7 bases and J by 1 base, with 21 bases between them.

This rearrangement joins TRBV7-2 to TRBJ2-5; tentatively, D is TRBD2 (5 bases). CDR1 and CDR2 from the germline V gene are SGHTA and FQGNSA. V was pared by 5 bases and J by 5 bases, with 12 bases between. The CDR3 has 13 residues. CDR3 sequence reads: CASSRPGRETQYF. CDR3 DNA: TGTGCCAGCAGCAGACCGGGAAGGGAGACCCAGTACTTC. The full variable domain, rest sourced from reference TRBV7-2 and TRBJ2-5, is GAGVSQSPSNKVTEKGKDVELRCDPISGHTALYWYRQSLGQGLEFLIYFQGNSAPDKSGLPSDRFSAERTGGSVSTLTIQRTQQEDSAVYLCASSRPGRETQYFGPGTRLLVL.

Here the CDR3 reads CASSLVGSGNTDTQYF. The CDR3 bases are TGCGCCAGCAGCTTGGTGGGTAGCGGGAACACAGATACGCAGTATTTT. The rearrangement uses TRBV5-1 and TRBJ2-3; 8 nucleotides line up with TRBD2. With V trimmed by 0 bases and J by 2 bases, 5 bases remained unmatched. In germline, CDR1 is SGHRS, CDR2 YFSETQ. The CDR3 totals 16 residues.

The chain links TRBV2 to TRBJ2-2; D is unresolved. Trimming left V 2 bases short and J 6 bases short, with 7 bases between. Germline assignment: CDR1 SNHLY and CDR2 FYNNEI. This CDR3 region has 13 residues. The CDR3 loop reads CASSENTSGELFF. The CDR3 DNA reads TGTGCCAGCAGTGAAAATACATCCGGGGAGCTGTTTTTT.

The rearrangement uses TRBV5-1 and TRBJ1-1; D is ambiguous. This CDR3 contains 17 residues. Germline values: CDR1 SGHRS, CDR2 YFSETQ. The ends were cut back, 0 bases at V and 1 base at J, with 16 bases in the middle. Written as DNA, the CDR3 is TGCGCCAGCAGCTTGGCCGGGAACCTTCTATGGAACACTGAAGCTTTCTTT. This encodes CASSLAGNLLWNTEAFF.

The rearrangement links TRBV28 to TRBJ2-7; TRBD1 matches at 9 bases. The ends lost 4 bases at V and 5 bases at J; junction bases unmatched: 9. From germline, CDR1 is MDHEN and CDR2 SYDVKM. This CDR3 is built from 15 residues. The CDR3 coding sequence is TGTGCCAGCAGTTATACCTACAGGGGGCAGGACGAGCAGTACTTC. This translates into CASSYTYRGQDEQYF.

The chain links TRBV10-3 to TRBJ2-3; 8 positions match TRBD2. Germline values: CDR1 ENHRY, CDR2 SYGVKD. V shed 6 bases, J shed 1 base, and the junction held 12 bases outside the gene matches. The CDR3 extends over 17 amino acids. The chain's CDR3 is CAIREDTGTRGTDTQYF. CDR3 bases: TGTGCCATCAGAGAGGACACCGGGACTAGGGGCACAGATACGCAGTATTTT.

This rearrangement joins TRBV5-4 to TRBJ1-4; 7 bases line up with TRBD1. From germline, CDR1 is SGHNT and CDR2 YYREEE (reference sequence). V lost 0 bases to trimming and J lost 3 bases; unmatched junction nucleotides: 2. CDR3 length: 15 residues. The CDR3 reads CASSLAGQSNEKLFF. CDR3 DNA sequence: TGTGCCAGCAGCTTGGCGGGACAGTCTAATGAAAAACTGTTTTTT.

The chain joins TRBV2 to TRBJ2-6; a weak D match, TRBD1 (6 bases). The V gene lost 5 bases and the J gene lost 1 base, with 9 bases spanning the gap. Germline V gives CDR1 SNHLY, CDR2 FYNNEI. The CDR3 is 15 residues long. The CDR3 is CASSSGASGANVLTF. The CDR3 DNA is TGTGCCAGCAGTTCAGGGGCTTCTGGGGCCAACGTCCTGACTTTC. The full variable domain, its missing parts supplied by reference TRBV2 and TRBJ2-6, is EPEVTQTPSHQVTQMGQEVILRCVPISNHLYFYWYRQILGQKVEFLVSFYNNEISEKSEIFDDQFSVERPDGSNFTLKIRSTKLEDSAMYFCASSSGASGANVLTFGAGSRLTVL.

This rearrangement joins TRBV19 to TRBJ2-7; 9 bases agree with TRBD1. CDR3 length: 14 residues. After removal of 10 bases from V and 0 bases from J, the junction contained 7 bases not matched to a gene. CDR1 LNHDA and CDR2 SQIVND come from the germline V gene (reference sequence). Written as DNA, the CDR3 is TGTGCCACCTCCCGGGACAGGGTCTCCTACGAGCAGTACTTC. Its translation: CATSRDRVSYEQYF.

The V gene is TRBV28, the J gene TRBJ1-2, with 7 bases identical to TRBD1. Unmatched junction bases numbered 5, after V lost 3 bases and J lost 7 bases. The germline CDR1 and CDR2 sequences are MDHEN and SYDVKM. CDR3 length: 13 residues. CDR3 region: CASSLPQGGGYTF. The CDR3 bases are TGTGCCAGCAGTTTGCCTCAGGGGGGTGGCTACACCTTC.

This chain joins TRBV7-2 and TRBJ2-1, with TRBD2 matching over 7 bases. The CDR3 loop spans 15 amino acids. Germline values: CDR1 SGHTA, CDR2 FQGNSA. V dropped 4 bases and J dropped 7; count of bases not matched to a gene: 10. The CDR3 loop reads CASSSGQRGWNEQFF. Written as DNA, the CDR3 is TGTGCCAGCAGCTCGGGCCAGCGGGGCTGGAATGAGCAGTTCTTC. Combining the CDR3 with reference TRBV7-2 and TRBJ2-1 gives the whole variable domain GAGVSQSPSNKVTEKGKDVELRCDPISGHTALYWYRQSLGQGLEFLIYFQGNSAPDKSGLPSDRFSAERTGGSVSTLTIQRTQQEDSAVYLCASSSGQRGWNEQFFGPGTRLTVL.

This chain connects TRBV28 to TRBJ2-5; TRBD2 might be the D (6 bases). Germline V lookup: CDR1 MDHEN, CDR2 SYDVKM. The CDR3 is 16 residues long. V was shortened by 7 bases and J by 5 bases, with 23 bases between the two germline ends. Written as DNA, the CDR3 is TGTGCCAGCACCCCCGGAGGGAAAATCAGTTGGGAGACCCAGTACTTC. It yields the protein CASTPGGKISWETQYF.

This clone was counted a single time. DNA of the CDR3: TGTGCCAGCAGTTTTGGACAGAGCTACAGGGGGCAGTACTTC. Its translation is CASSFGQSYRGQYF. The rearrangement uses TRBV28 and TRBJ2-7; 7 bases fit TRBD1. CDR3 length: 14 residues. The germline V gene encodes CDR1 MDHEN and CDR2 SYDVKM. V was pared by 3 bases and J by 9 bases, with 11 bases of the junction left unmatched.

V is TRBV5-8 and J is TRBJ1-6; 9 nucleotides line up with TRBD1. The V segment lost 2 bases and the J segment 10 bases; nucleotides outside the gene matches: 10. Per germline, CDR1 SGHTS and CDR2 YDEGEE. CDR3 length: 16 residues. The chain's CDR3 is CASSFLGGQGLSPLHF. Here the CDR3 DNA reads TGTGCCAGCAGCTTTCTCGGGGGACAGGGATTGTCACCCCTCCACTTT.

The CDR3 sequence: CASSPRDRGLYEQYF. CDR3 coding DNA: TGTGCCAGCAGCCCCCGGGACAGGGGCCTCTACGAGCAGTACTTC. The V call is TRBV28, the J call TRBJ2-7; 10 bases are shared with TRBD1. After removal of 6 bases from V and 3 bases from J, the junction contained 8 bases not matched to a gene. Germline CDR1 MDHEN, CDR2 SYDVKM. CDR3 length: 15 amino acids.

J is TRBJ1-2 and V is TRBV6-5, with D tentatively TRBD1 (5 bases). Germline-derived CDR1 and CDR2 are MNHEY and SVGAGI. The ends were cut back, 5 bases at V and 3 bases at J, with 13 bases in the middle. CDR3 size: 14 residues. CDR3 in DNA: TGTGCCAGCAGTCCCAGGACGGGGGACTATGGCTACACCTTC. This gives the protein CASSPRTGDYGYTF.

J is TRBJ1-5 and V is TRBV27; TRBD1 is a possible D gene (6 bases). V lost 6 bases to trimming and J lost 1 base, with 13 bases between them. This CDR3 has 15 residues. Per germline, CDR1 MNHEY and CDR2 SMNVEV (reference sequence). CDR3 in DNA: TGTGCCAGCAGCGCCCCAGGACAGAGCAATCAGCCCCAGCATTTT. Amino acid sequence: CASSAPGQSNQPQHF.

This clone was found once. The chain is built from TRBV4-1 and TRBJ2-3, with 10 bases aligning to TRBD1. V shed 5 bases and J 3 bases; nucleotides not matched to a gene: 5. Per the germline V gene, CDR1 is MGHRA and CDR2 is YSYEKL. CDR3 length: 15 residues. The DNA of the CDR3 is TGCGCCAGCAGCACCGGACAGGGGGGGACAGATACGCAGTATTTT. Protein product: CASSTGQGGTDTQYF.

J is TRBJ1-4 and V is TRBV9; 9 nucleotides line up with TRBD1. Trimming removed 0 bases from V and 7 bases from J; junction bases left unmatched: 4. This CDR3 comprises 15 residues. Germline CDR1 reads SGDLS; CDR2 reads YYNGEE. CDR3 sequence (DNA): TGTGCCAGCAGCGTAGCGGGACAGGGTTTTGAAAAACTGTTTTTT. Its translation: CASSVAGQGFEKLFF.

CDR3 coding DNA: TGCGCCAGCAGCACAGACAGGGGGCGAAGCTACACCTTC. As protein: CASSTDRGRSYTF. The chain joins TRBV5-1 to TRBJ1-2, with 10 bases aligning to TRBD1. CDR3 length equals 13 residues. Trimming took 4 bases from V and 9 from J; bases not matched to a gene: 6. Germline V gene sequence: CDR1 SGHRS, CDR2 YFSETQ. The entire variable domain, with the rest obtained from reference TRBV5-1 and TRBJ1-2, is as follows: KAGVTQTPRYLIKTRGQQVTLSCSPISGHRSVSWYQQTPGQGLQFLFEYFSETQRNKGNFPGRFSGRQFSNSRSEMNVSTLELGDSALYLCASSTDRGRSYTFGSGTRLTVV.

The genes are TRBV5-1 and TRBJ2-7, with D perhaps TRBD1 (5 bases). Trimming took off 5 bases at V and 0 bases at J, with 12 bases between the two ends. This CDR3 has 14 residues. Germline lookup yields CDR1 SGHRS and CDR2 YFSETQ. The CDR3 bases are TGCGCCAGCAGTCCAGACAGAATCTCCTACGAGCAGTACTTC. Its translation: CASSPDRISYEQYF.

This chain links TRBV2 with TRBJ2-1; 10 nucleotides line up with TRBD2. Germline-derived CDR1 and CDR2 are SNHLY and FYNNEI. CDR3 length: 16 amino acids. After removal of 1 base from V and 7 bases from J, the junction contained 7 bases not matched to a gene. The CDR3 sequence is CASSEESGRAGNEQFF. For the CDR3, the DNA is TGTGCCAGCAGTGAAGAAAGCGGGAGGGCCGGGAATGAGCAGTTCTTC.

This chain uses TRBV30 with TRBJ1-3, with TRBD1 identical over 7 bases. Germline lookup yields CDR1 GTSNPN and CDR2 SVGIG (reference sequence). CDR3 length: 16 residues. The junction had 6 bases not matched to a gene; V was cut back by 1 base and J by 0 bases. DNA of the CDR3: TGTGCCTGGAGTGCAGGGACAGCGAACTCTGGAAACACCATATATTTT. Residues: CAWSAGTANSGNTIYF.

This sequence joins TRBV21-1 and TRBJ1-2. TRBV21-1 is termed a pseudogene. The CDR3 runs to 11 residues. The CDR3, as DNA: TGTGCCAGCAGCACCGCGTATGGCTACACCTTC. Its protein is CASSTAYGYTF.